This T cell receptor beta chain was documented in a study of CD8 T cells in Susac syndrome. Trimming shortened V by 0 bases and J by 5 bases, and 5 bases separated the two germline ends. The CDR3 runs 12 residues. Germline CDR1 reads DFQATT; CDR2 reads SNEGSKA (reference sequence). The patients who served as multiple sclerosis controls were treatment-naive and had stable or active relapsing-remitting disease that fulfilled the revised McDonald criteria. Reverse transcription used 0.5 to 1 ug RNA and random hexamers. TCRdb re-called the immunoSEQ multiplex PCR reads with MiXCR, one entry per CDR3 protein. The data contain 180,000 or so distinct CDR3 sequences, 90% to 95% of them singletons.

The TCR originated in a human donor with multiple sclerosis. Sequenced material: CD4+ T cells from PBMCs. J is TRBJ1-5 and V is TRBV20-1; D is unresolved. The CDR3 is CSARDWDQPQHF. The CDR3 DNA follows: TGCAGTGCTAGAGATTGGGATCAGCCCCAGCATTTT.